The text below deals with one T cell receptor (beta chain). Sequencing used immunoSEQ multiplex PCR; TCRdb keeps in-frame clones, though not all of them. Found here are about 80,000 clones, 85% of them singletons; the top ten hold 15% to 20%. The data belong to a study of blood T cell repertoires in COVID-19. Study-wide context: The United States, Italy and Spain provided the acute and convalescent COVID-19 samples.

CDR3 size: 16 residues. The trim removed 6 bases at V and 1 base at J, leaving 6 bases unmatched. Germline V gene sequence: CDR1 SNHLY, CDR2 FYNNEI. Sequences were obtained from peripheral blood. The V and J genes are TRBV2 and TRBJ2-2, with 9 bases matching TRBD1. This clonotype originated in a man at least 80 years old with active or convalescent COVID-19. Here the CDR3 DNA reads TGTGCCAGCAGGCAACCGGGACAGGGGAACACCGGGGAGCTGTTTTTT. Translation gives CASRQPGQGNTGELFF.